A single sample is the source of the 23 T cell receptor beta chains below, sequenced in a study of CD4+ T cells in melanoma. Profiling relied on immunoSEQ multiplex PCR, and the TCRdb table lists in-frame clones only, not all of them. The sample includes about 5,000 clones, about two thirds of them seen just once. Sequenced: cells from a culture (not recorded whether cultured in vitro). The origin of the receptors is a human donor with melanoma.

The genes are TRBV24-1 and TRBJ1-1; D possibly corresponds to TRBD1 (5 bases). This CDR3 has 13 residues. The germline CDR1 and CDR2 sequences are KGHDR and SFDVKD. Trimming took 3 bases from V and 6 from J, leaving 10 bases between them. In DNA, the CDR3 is TGTGCCACCAGTGATAACCGGGGGGCTGAAGCTTTCTTT. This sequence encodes CATSDNRGAEAFF.

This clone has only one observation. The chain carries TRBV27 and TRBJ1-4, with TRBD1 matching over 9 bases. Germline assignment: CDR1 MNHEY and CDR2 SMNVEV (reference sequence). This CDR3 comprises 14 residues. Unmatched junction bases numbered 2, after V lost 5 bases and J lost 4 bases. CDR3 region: CASSQDRGNEKLFF. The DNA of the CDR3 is TGTGCCAGCAGTCAGGACAGGGGTAATGAAAAACTGTTTTTT.

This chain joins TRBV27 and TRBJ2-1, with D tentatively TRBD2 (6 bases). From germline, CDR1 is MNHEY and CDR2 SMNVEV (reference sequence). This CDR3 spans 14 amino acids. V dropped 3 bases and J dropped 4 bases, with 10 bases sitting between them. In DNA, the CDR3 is TGTGCCAGCAGTTTTGGAGGGCGGTACAATGAGCAGTTCTTC. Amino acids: CASSFGGRYNEQFF.

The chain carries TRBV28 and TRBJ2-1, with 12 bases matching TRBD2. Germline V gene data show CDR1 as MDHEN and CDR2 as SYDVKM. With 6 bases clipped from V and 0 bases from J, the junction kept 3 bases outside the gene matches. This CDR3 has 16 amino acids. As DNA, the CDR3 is TGTGCCAGCAGCCTAGCGGGGGGGAGCTCCTACAATGAGCAGTTCTTC. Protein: CASSLAGGSSYNEQFF.

The CDR3 DNA is TGTGCCAGCAGCCCTGAGGGGACTATTTCCTACGAGCAGTACTTC. The encoded protein is CASSPEGTISYEQYF. This chain uses TRBV6-6 with TRBJ2-7; 7 nucleotides align to TRBD2. The V gene end was trimmed by 6 bases and the J gene end by 1 base; junction bases not matched to a gene: 9. The CDR3 has 15 residues. CDR1 is MNHNY and CDR2 is SVGAGI in the germline V gene (reference sequence).

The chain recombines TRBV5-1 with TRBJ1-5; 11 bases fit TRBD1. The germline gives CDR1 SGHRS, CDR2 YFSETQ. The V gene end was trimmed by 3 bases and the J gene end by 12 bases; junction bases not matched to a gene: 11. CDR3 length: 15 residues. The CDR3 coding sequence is TGCGCCAGCAGCTCCGAACCCGGGACAGGGGGACTCCAGCATTTT. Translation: CASSSEPGTGGLQHF.

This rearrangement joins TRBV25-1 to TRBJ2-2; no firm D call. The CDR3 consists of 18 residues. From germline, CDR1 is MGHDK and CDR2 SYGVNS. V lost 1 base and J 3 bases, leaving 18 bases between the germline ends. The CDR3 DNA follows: TGTGCCAGCAGTGAATGGTCAATAGGAGACGTCGACACCGGGGAGCTGTTTTTT. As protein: CASSEWSIGDVDTGELFF.

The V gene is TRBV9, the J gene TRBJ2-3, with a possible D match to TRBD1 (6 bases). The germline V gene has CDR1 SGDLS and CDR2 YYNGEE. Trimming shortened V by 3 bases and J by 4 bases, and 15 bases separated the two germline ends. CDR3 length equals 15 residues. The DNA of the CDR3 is TGTGCCAGCAGCGCACAATCTCAGGGGCCAGATACGCAGTATTTT. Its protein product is CASSAQSQGPDTQYF.

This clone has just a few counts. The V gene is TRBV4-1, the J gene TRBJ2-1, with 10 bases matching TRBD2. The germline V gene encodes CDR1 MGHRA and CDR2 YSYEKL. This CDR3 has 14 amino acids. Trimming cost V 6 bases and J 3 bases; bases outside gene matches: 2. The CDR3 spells CASRLAGDYNEQFF. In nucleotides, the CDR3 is TGCGCCAGCAGGCTAGCGGGGGACTACAATGAGCAGTTCTTC.

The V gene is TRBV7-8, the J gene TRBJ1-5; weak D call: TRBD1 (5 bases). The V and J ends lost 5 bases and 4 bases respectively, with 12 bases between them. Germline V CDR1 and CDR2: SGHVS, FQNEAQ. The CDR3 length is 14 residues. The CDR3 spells CASSTLTANQPQHF. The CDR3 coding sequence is TGTGCCAGCAGCACATTGACAGCTAATCAGCCCCAGCATTTT.

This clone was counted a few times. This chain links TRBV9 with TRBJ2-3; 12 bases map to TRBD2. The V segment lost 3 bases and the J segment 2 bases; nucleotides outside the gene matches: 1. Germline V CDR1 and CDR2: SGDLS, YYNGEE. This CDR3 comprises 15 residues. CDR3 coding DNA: TGTGCCAGCAGCGGGACTAGCGGGGCCACAGATACGCAGTATTTT. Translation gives CASSGTSGATDTQYF.

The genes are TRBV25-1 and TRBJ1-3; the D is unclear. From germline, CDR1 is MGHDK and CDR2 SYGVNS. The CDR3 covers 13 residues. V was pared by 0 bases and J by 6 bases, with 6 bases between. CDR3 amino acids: CASSEYEENTIYF. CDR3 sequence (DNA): TGTGCCAGCAGTGAATATGAGGAAAACACCATATATTTT.

DNA of the CDR3: TGCGCCAGCAGCTTGGAGCGGGTTTCGGCTACAGATACGCAGTATTTT. Amino acids: CASSLERVSATDTQYF. The gene calls are TRBV5-1 and TRBJ2-3; perhaps TRBD2 as D (6 bases). Trimming shortened V by 0 bases and J by 3 bases, and 14 bases separated the two germline ends. There are 16 residues in the CDR3. CDR1 is SGHRS and CDR2 is YFSETQ in the germline V gene.

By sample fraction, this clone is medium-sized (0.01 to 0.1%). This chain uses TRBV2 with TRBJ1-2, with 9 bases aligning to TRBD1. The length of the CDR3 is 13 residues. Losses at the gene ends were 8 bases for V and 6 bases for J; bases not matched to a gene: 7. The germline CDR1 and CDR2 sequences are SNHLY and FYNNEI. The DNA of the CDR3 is TGTGCCAGCTGGGGGGACAGGGTAGATGGCTACACCTTC. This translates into CASWGDRVDGYTF.

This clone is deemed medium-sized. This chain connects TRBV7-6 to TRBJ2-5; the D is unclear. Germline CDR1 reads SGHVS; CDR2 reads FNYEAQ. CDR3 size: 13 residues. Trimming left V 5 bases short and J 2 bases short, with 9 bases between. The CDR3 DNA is TGTGCCAGCAGCAAAGGCCGACAAGAGACCCAGTACTTC. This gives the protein CASSKGRQETQYF.

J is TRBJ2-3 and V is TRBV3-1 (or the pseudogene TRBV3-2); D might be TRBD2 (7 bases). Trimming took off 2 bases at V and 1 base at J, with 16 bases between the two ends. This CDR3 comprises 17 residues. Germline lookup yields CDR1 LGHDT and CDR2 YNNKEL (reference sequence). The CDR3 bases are TGTGCCAGCAGCCAAAGACTGGGGGGGGCGGGCACAGATACGCAGTATTTT. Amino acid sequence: CASSQRLGGAGTDTQYF.

CDR3 sequence reads: CASSPRQGVGYGYTF. The CDR3 DNA sequence: TGTGCCAGCAGCCCCCGACAGGGAGTAGGCTATGGCTACACCTTC. The chain uses TRBV7-9 and TRBJ1-2; 7 bases line up with TRBD1. The CDR3 runs to 15 residues. The V and J ends lost 5 bases and 4 bases, in that order; junction bases with no gene match: 10. Per germline, CDR1 SEHNR and CDR2 FQNEAQ (reference sequence).

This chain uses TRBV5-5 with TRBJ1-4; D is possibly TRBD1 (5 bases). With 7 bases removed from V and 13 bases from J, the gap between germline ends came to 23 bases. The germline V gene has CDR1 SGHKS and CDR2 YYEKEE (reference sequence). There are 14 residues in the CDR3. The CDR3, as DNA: TGTGCCAGCCAGAGGGACTTCGAGGGGAGCGGACTGTTTTTT. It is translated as CASQRDFEGSGLFF.

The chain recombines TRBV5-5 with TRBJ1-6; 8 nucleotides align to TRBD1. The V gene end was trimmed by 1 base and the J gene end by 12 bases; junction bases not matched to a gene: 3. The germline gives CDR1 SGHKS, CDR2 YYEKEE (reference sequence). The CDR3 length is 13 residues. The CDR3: CASSLTGGRPLHF. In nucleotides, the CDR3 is TGTGCCAGCAGCTTGACAGGGGGGCGACCCCTCCACTTT.

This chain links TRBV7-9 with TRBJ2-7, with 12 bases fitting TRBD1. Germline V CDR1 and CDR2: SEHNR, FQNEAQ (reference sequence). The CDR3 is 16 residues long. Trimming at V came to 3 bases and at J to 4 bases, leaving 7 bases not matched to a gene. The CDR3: CASSFGGTGGSYEQYF. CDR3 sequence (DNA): TGTGCCAGCAGCTTCGGCGGGACAGGGGGCAGTTACGAGCAGTACTTC.

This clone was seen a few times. CDR3 amino acids: CASSRDSPSEQYF. The CDR3 nucleotides read TGTGCCAGCAGCAGGGACAGCCCCAGTGAGCAGTACTTC. The chain uses TRBV5-4 and TRBJ2-7; 7 nucleotides match TRBD1. Germline-derived CDR1 and CDR2 are SGHNT and YYREEE (reference sequence). V shed 4 bases and J 7 bases; nucleotides not matched to a gene: 8. The CDR3 loop spans 13 amino acids.

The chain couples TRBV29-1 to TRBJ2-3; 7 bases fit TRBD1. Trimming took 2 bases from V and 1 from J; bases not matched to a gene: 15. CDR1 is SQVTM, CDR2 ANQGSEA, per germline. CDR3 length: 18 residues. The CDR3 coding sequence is TGCAGCGTTGAACCGCCTTGGGGGACAGAAACTCGCACAGATACGCAGTATTTT. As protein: CSVEPPWGTETRTDTQYF.

The CDR3 loop is CAISEGRGRGFTEAFF. CDR3 DNA sequence: TGTGCCATCAGTGAGGGGCGGGGCCGGGGGTTCACTGAAGCTTTCTTT. The rearrangement uses TRBV10-3 and TRBJ1-1; TRBD1 might be the D (5 bases). V was clipped by 2 bases and J by 4 bases, with 17 bases between them. Germline CDR1 reads ENHRY; CDR2 reads SYGVKD. There are 16 residues in the CDR3.